The following is a T cell receptor (beta chain) sequence with its context. The DNA is omitted, as the CDR3 cannot be located on it reliably, and the CDR3 follows TCRdb's listing. These data originate in a study of CD8 T cells in Susac syndrome. From germline, CDR1 is LNHDA and CDR2 SQIVND (reference sequence). The CDR3 adds up to 13 amino acids, both ends counted. It was with random hexamers that roughly 0.5 to 1 ug RNA was reverse transcribed. TCRdb re-derived calls from the immunoSEQ multiplex PCR reads in MiXCR, one entry per CDR3 protein. Here the sample spans more than 200,000 distinct CDR3 sequences, about 90% being singletons.

Sequencing input: CD8+ T cells from PBMCs. The TCR comes from a human donor with multiple sclerosis. The chain links TRBV19 to TRBJ1-2. CDR3 sequence: CASTSGITYGYTF.